This TCR beta chain derives from a study of shared T cell receptors in the human thymus (dated by TCRdb to the early 2020s). The study in broad terms: The study examined how self-reactive, shared T-cell receptor alpha chains are generated in the human thymus.

This clone has only one observation. It has no known antigen specificity. The sample holds no much larger clone one base away, and base qualities are not on file. The method was the immunoSEQ multiplex PCR assay. In its TCRdb copy, this immuneACCESS table keeps in-frame sequences only and misses some clones. Where compared with another copy, unresolved V genes explain less than half of these, and the others have no known cause. This sample gives over 450,000 clones in total; 75% to 85% of them show up just once. The ten largest make up 0.01% to 0.015% of the sample. CDR1 is given as LGHNA and CDR2 as YNFKEQ, both from the germline V gene. From its cysteine to its phenylalanine, the CDR3 spans 15 amino acids. Kept here is only the CDR3 DNA, which spans 45 bases and is read in frame from base 1. The junction shows trimming of 0 bases on V and 6 bases on J, and the gene matches do not reach 6 bases of it.

The data were also submitted as part of a second study, on human thymus T cells. The second investigation adds: The donors were immunologically healthy infants in Finland who had open corrective cardiac surgery for congenital heart defects. Thymus tissue was collected as surgical resects that were removed during corrective cardiac surgery. Both the thymic and the peripheral blood repertoires appeared to show biased V and J gene segment usage. Highly overlapping thymic TCR repertoires among unrelated individuals were reported in the related research. The study characterized TCR alpha and beta repertoires from about 8 infant thymus samples and a few related peripheral blood samples. Donor ages ranging from roughly 6 to 244 days were recorded, and over 5 male and a couple of female infants were included in the cohort. Thymocytes were released mechanically from tissue and stored at -70 °C as pellets of 10-30 million cells. Genomic DNA was extracted from frozen cell pellets with a QIAsymphony instrument. The immunoSEQ multiplex PCR assay was used to amplify the TCRB and TCRAD loci from a standardized quantity of quality-controlled genomic DNA. The amplicons spanned the V(D)J region and were long enough to cover the CDR3 and allow V and J genes to be identified. The amplicons were sequenced on an Illumina platform via the commercial immunoSEQ service. Primer bias and sequencing errors were corrected using previously described methods, and TCRAD and TCRB definitions followed the IMGT database. Analysis of the repertoires was done with immunoSEQ Analyzer 3.0 and VDJTools and included basic statistics, V/J segment usage, diversity estimates, rarefaction and pairwise overlap. Chao1, ChaoE, Efron-Thisted, Shannon and inverse Simpson indices were used to estimate diversity, which was also estimated on datasets down-sampled to the smallest sample. For repertoire overlap, CDR3 nucleotide sequence, V gene and J gene had to match strictly, and clustering was done by Jaccard-based multidimensional scaling. Thymus samples yielded on average about 810,000 unique TCRB clonotypes, compared with some 89,000 from blood samples.

Sequencing used thymocytes. This TCR was sampled from a boy under three years old with a congenital heart defect. Donor details come from another sample of the same person, matched by shared clones. The V and J genes are TRBV4-2 and TRBJ2-3, with 7 middle bases fitting TRBD2. The CDR3 region: CASSQDREDGDTQYF. The sequence in DNA is TGTGCCAGCAGCCAAGATCGGGAGGACGGGGATACGCAGTATTTT.